This T cell receptor (beta chain) derives from a study of OX40 agonist ivuxolimab in advanced cancers. Assay: immunoSEQ multiplex PCR; the TCRdb copy retains only in-frame clones and omits some. The repertoire holds around 35,000 clones, with about 88% as singletons. A remark on this clone: Its matching antigen is unknown.

The CDR3 extends over 14 amino acids. CDR1 is SGHNT and CDR2 is YENEEA in the germline V gene. The V end lost 2 bases, the J end lost 10 bases, and 17 bases lay between the germline ends. Whole-study findings and limits: Both CD4+ and CD8+ T cell populations in blood had undergone clonal expansion by week 6 at 0.1 to 3.0 mg/kg.

The input for sequencing was CD4+ or CD8+ T cells sorted from blood, taken in a trial of the OX40 agonist ivuxolimab. The chain recombines TRBV11-3 with TRBJ1-2; D not certain. The receptor was isolated from an adult with an advanced solid tumor such as melanoma, head and neck, liver or kidney cancer. The CDR3 spells CASSLKLDKVAYTF. For the CDR3, the DNA is TGTGCCAGCAGCTTAAAGCTTGATAAGGTTGCCTACACCTTC.